This T cell receptor (beta chain) was captured by sequencing in a study of graft-versus-host responses after intestinal transplantation. Comment on this clone: Its cognate antigen is unknown. The junction shows a germline mismatch at one end, possibly a read error.

The germline V gene encodes CDR1 ENHRY and CDR2 SYGVKD. This CDR3 contains 14 residues. Some clones are missing from TCRdb's copy, which holds only in-frame ones; the method was immunoSEQ multiplex PCR. The table includes fewer than 150,000 clones, approximately 90% detected once. J is TRBJ2-5 and V is TRBV10-3; 9 bases are shared with TRBD2. The receptor was derived from a human donor who received an intestinal transplant. Here the sequenced sample was unstimulated CD4+ T cells sorted from spleen or lymph node cells, taken before intestinal transplant. CDR3 in DNA: TGTGCCATCAGGGCTAGCGGGGACCAAGAGGCCCAGTACTTC. Translating it yields CAIRASGDQEAQYF.